This TCR beta chain was sequenced during a study of T cells in lung cancer brain metastases. Looking at the study overall: Between primary and metastasis resection, eighteen of the 20 patients were untreated. Median interval between primary and brain metastasis samples was 300 to 450 days.

Between roughly 2 and 4.92 ug genomic DNA went in, equal for pairs. The protocol was immunoSEQ multiplex PCR, while the TCRdb copy is restricted to in-frame clones and leaves out a portion. This sample has thousands of clones, with around 90% found just once. The germline V gene encodes CDR1 LNHDA and CDR2 SQIVND (reference sequence). V was clipped by 4 bases and J by 5 bases; unmatched bases: 1. The CDR3 has 13 amino acids. This chain uses TRBV19 with TRBJ2-7, with 11 bases lining up with TRBD2. This sequence originates from a woman aged 45-59 years with non-small cell lung cancer. Sample: tumor tissue from the primary lung tumor. The CDR3 sequence: CASSRGLADEQYV. The CDR3 region has the DNA TGTGCCAGTAGTAGGGGACTAGCGGACGAGCAGTACGTC.